This T cell receptor (beta chain) stems from a study of control samples from healthy donors and cancer patients (dated by TCRdb to the early 2020s). Libraries came from the immunoSEQ multiplex PCR assay. This is the immuneACCESS table as TCRdb keeps it, with only in-frame sequences that have V and J called. A part of the clones is gone; compared with another copy, unresolved V genes explain less than half, and the rest is unexplained. The sample has 150,000 to 200,000 clones on record, 90% of them singletons. More than 1.3% of the sample rests with the top ten. Regarding this clone: Its antigen target is currently unknown. Base-call qualities are not available, and no considerably larger clone is one nucleotide away.

The germline V gene yields MDHEN for CDR1 and SYDVKM for CDR2. Cut back by 7 bases and 7 bases, the V and J ends lie 13 bases apart. The CDR3 runs 13 amino acids, cysteine and phenylalanine included. Just the 39-base CDR3 DNA is kept, in frame starting at base 1. Sequenced sample: blood. The clonotype was recovered from a woman aged 50 to 60 in good health. The chain links TRBV28 with TRBJ1-4; no D gene is confidently identified. At the DNA level, the sequence is TGTGCCAGCACCCGGGTAATCGGTGAAAAACTGTTTTTT. It codes for CASTRVIGEKLFF.